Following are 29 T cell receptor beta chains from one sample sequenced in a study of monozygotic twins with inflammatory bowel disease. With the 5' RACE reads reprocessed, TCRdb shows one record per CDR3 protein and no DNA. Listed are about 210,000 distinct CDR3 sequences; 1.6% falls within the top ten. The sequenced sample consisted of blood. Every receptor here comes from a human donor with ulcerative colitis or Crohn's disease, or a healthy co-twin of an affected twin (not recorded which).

The CDR3 loop is CASSLAPRPINSVADTQYF. This chain joins TRBV5-1 and TRBJ2-3; TCRdb outputs TRBD2, but without DNA this stays unchecked. Germline V gene sequence: CDR1 SGHRS, CDR2 YFSETQ. This CDR3 is 19 amino acids long.

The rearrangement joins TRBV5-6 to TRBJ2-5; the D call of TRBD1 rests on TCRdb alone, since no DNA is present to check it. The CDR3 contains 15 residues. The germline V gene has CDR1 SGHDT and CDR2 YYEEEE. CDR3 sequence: CASSSRDRRQETQYF.

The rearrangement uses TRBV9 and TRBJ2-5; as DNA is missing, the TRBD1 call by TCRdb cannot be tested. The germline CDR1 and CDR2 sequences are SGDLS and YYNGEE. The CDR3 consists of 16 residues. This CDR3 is CASSVGGGGQLETQYF.

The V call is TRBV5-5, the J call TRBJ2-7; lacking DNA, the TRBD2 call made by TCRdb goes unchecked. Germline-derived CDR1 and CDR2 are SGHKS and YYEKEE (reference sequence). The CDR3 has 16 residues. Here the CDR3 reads CASSLVFGTPSYEQYF.

The CDR3 region is CASGLGLGYTF. The chain couples TRBV12-5 to TRBJ1-2. Per germline, CDR1 LGHNT and CDR2 FRNRAP. This CDR3 region has 11 residues.

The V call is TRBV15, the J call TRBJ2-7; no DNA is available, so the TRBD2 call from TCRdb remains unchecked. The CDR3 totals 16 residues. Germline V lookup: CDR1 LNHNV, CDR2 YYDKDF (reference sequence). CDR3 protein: CATSRDRLATNFEQYF.

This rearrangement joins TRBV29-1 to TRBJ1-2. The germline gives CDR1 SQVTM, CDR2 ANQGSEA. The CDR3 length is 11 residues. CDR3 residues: CSADLAYGYTF.

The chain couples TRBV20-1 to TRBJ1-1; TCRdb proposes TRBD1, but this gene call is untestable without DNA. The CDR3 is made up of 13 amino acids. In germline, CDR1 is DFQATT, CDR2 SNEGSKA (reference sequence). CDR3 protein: CSASGRVGTEAFF.

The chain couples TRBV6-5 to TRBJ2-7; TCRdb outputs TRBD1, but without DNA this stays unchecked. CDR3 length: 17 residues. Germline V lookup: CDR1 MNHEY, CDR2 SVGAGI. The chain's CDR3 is CASSYSTSSSRAYEQYF.

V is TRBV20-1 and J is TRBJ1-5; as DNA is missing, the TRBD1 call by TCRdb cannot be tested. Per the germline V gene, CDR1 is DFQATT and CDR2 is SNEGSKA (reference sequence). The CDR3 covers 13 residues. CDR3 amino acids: CSARSWGEQPQHF.

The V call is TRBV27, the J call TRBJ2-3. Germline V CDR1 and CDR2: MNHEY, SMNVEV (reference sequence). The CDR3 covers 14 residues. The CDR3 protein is CASSLRIGTDTQYF.

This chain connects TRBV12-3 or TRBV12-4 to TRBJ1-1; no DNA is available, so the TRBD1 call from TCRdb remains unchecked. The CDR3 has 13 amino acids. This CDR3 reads CASSLGSGFPAFF.

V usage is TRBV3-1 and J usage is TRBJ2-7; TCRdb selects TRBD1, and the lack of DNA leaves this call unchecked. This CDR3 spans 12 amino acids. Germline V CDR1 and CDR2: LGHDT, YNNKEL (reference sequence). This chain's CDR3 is CASSRDVYEQYF.

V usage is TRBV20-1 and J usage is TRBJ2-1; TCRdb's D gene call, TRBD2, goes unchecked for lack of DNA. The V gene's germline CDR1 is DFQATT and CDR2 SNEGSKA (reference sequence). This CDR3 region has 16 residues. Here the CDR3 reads CSARGGPSGGRNEQFF.

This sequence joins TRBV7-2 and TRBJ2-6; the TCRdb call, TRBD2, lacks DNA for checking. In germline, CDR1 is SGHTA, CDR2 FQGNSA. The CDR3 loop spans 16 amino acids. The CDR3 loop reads CASSLGGLLGANVLTF.

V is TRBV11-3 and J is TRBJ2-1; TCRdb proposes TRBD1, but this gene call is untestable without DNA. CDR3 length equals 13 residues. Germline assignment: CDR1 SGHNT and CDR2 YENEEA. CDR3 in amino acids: CASSLATGNEQFF.

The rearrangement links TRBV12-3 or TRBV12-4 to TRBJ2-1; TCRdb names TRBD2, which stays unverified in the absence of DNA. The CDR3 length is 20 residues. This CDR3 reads CASSPGVAGGLRSSYNEQFF.

The CDR3 region is CVSSSGDATNEKLFF. The V call is TRBV7-2, the J call TRBJ1-4; TCRdb selects TRBD1, and the lack of DNA leaves this call unchecked. The CDR3 is 15 residues long. From germline, CDR1 is SGHTA and CDR2 FQGNSA.

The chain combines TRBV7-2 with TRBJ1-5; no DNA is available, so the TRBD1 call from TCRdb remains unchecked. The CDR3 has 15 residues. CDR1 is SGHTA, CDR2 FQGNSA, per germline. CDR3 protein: CASSLSTGRSQPQHF. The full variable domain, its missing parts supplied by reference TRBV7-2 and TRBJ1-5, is GAGVSQSPSNKVTEKGKDVELRCDPISGHTALYWYRQSLGQGLEFLIYFQGNSAPDKSGLPSDRFSAERTGGSVSTLTIQRTQQEDSAVYLCASSLSTGRSQPQHFGDGTRLSIL.

Here the CDR3 reads CASSFGYSYNEQFF. V usage is TRBV12-3 or TRBV12-4 and J usage is TRBJ2-1. The CDR3 is made up of 14 amino acids.

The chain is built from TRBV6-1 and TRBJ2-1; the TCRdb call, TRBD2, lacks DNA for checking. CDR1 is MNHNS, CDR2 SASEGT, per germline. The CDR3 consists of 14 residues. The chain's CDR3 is CASSAGENYNEQFF.

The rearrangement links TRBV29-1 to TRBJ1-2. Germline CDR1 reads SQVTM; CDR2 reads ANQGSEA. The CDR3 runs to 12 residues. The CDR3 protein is CSAERTYYGYTF.

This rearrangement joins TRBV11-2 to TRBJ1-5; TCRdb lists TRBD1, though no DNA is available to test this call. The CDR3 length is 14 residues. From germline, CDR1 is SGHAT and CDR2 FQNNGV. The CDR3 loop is CAGHNIYSNQPQHF.

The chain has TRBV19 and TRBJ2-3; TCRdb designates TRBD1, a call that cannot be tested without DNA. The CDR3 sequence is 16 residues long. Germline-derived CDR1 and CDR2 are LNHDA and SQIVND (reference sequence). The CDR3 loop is CASSIKAGDDTDTQYF.

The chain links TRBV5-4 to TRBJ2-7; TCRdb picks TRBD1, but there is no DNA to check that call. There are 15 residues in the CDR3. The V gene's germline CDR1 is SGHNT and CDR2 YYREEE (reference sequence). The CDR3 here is CASTTKGGANYEQYF. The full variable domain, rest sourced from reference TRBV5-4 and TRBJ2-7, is ETGVTQSPTHLIKTRGQQVTLRCSSQSGHNTVSWYQQALGQGPQFIFQYYREEENGRGNFPPRFSGLQFPNYSSELNVNALELDDSALYLCASTTKGGANYEQYFGPGTRLTVT.

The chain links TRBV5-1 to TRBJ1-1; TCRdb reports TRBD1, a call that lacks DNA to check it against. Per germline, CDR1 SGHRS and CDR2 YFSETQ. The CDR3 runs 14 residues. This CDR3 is CASSSGTVGTEAFF.

CDR3: CASSPRLGTDTQYF. The chain links TRBV19 to TRBJ2-3. CDR1 and CDR2 (germline): LNHDA, SQIVND (reference sequence). CDR3 length: 14 amino acids. The whole variable domain, remainder taken from reference TRBV19 and TRBJ2-3, is DGGITQSPKYLFRKEGQNVTLSCEQNLNHDAMYWYRQDPGQGLRLIYYSQIVNDFQKGDIAEGYSVSREKKESFPLTVTSAQKNPTAFYLCASSPRLGTDTQYFGPGTRLTVL.

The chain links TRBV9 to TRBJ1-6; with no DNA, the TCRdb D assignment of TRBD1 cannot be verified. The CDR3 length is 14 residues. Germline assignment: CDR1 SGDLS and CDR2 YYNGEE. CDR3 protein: CASSVGAGNVPLHF.

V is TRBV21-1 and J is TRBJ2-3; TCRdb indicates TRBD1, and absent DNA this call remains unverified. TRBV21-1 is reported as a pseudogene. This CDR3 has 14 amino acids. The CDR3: CASSEQGSADTQYF.